One and the same sample provided the 11 T cell receptor beta chains below, sequenced in a study of Ad26.COV2.S vaccination and SARS-CoV-2 variants. Some clones are missing from TCRdb's copy, which holds only in-frame ones; the method was immunoSEQ multiplex PCR. This table holds tens of thousands of clones, approximately 80% found once. The sequenced sample was peripheral blood, obtained after recovery from COVID-19. Receptors originate from a human donor who had recovered from COVID-19.

The V call is TRBV3-1 (or the pseudogene TRBV3-2), the J call TRBJ2-2; a weak D match, TRBD2 (5 bases). This CDR3 region has 18 residues. Germline V lookup: CDR1 LGHDT, CDR2 YNNKEL (reference sequence). Trimming took 0 bases from V and 1 from J, leaving 15 bases between them. CDR3 DNA sequence: TGTGCCAGCAGCCAAGAGTCTAGACTCGGGGAGAACACCGGGGAGCTGTTTTTT. It codes for CASSQESRLGENTGELFF.

This chain connects TRBV7-9 to TRBJ2-3; D is perhaps TRBD2 (5 bases). The length of the CDR3 is 17 residues. The V end was cut by 1 base, the J end by 0 bases, with 14 bases between. Germline values: CDR1 SEHNR, CDR2 FQNEAQ (reference sequence). The DNA for the CDR3 is TGTGCCAGCAGCTTAGTTCAGAGGGCAGCTAGCACAGATACGCAGTATTTT. It yields the protein CASSLVQRAASTDTQYF. The full variable domain, rest sourced from reference TRBV7-9 and TRBJ2-3, is DTGVSQNPRHKITKRGQNVTFRCDPISEHNRLYWYRQTLGQGPEFLTYFQNEAQLEKSRLLSDRFSAERPKGSFSTLEIQRTEQGDSAMYLCASSLVQRAASTDTQYFGPGTRLTVL.

The J gene is TRBJ1-3, the V gene TRBV27, with no clear D. Germline V CDR1 and CDR2: MNHEY, SMNVEV (reference sequence). Trimming shortened V by 6 bases and J by 5 bases, and 17 bases separated the two germline ends. This CDR3 has 15 residues. The CDR3 coding sequence is TGTGCCAGCAGCCCGGGCCTCAACGGACGAAACACCATATATTTT. Protein sequence: CASSPGLNGRNTIYF.

This sequence joins TRBV19 and TRBJ2-1; 9 bases are shared with TRBD2. The CDR3 sequence is 15 residues long. The V gene end was trimmed by 4 bases and the J gene end by 9 bases; junction bases not matched to a gene: 10. Germline loops: CDR1 LNHDA, CDR2 SQIVND (reference sequence). CDR3 nucleotides: TGTGCCAGTAGTAGGATCCGCGGGAGGGGTATTGAGCAGTTCTTC. Its translation: CASSRIRGRGIEQFF.

V and J are TRBV6-1 and TRBJ1-2; TRBD1 matches at 7 bases. V trimming: 1 base; J trimming: 4 bases; junction bases outside the gene matches: 3. Germline CDR1 MNHNS, CDR2 SASEGT. The CDR3 spans 14 residues. The CDR3 here is CASSEETGPYGYTF. CDR3 sequence (DNA): TGTGCCAGCAGTGAAGAGACAGGGCCCTATGGCTACACCTTC.

The CDR3 sequence is CAWSVNRQLNQPQHF. CDR3 coding DNA: TGTGCCTGGAGTGTAAATCGGCAGCTCAATCAGCCCCAGCATTTT. The chain joins TRBV30 to TRBJ1-5, with D uncertain. Trimming took 0 bases from V and 3 from J, leaving 12 bases between them. The CDR3 consists of 15 residues. The germline V gene encodes CDR1 GTSNPN and CDR2 SVGIG (reference sequence).

The V call is TRBV3-1 (or the pseudogene TRBV3-2), the J call TRBJ2-2; D remains unclear. This CDR3 has 15 residues. Germline assignment: CDR1 LGHDT and CDR2 YNNKEL (reference sequence). The V end was cut by 4 bases, the J end by 4 bases, with 13 bases between. CDR3 region: CASSRGASRTGELFF. Written as DNA, the CDR3 is TGTGCCAGCAGCCGAGGAGCGTCTCGCACCGGGGAGCTGTTTTTT.

This clone was counted only a few times. The rearrangement uses TRBV6-4 and TRBJ1-6; the D is unclear. V was trimmed by 2 bases and J by 7 bases, leaving 3 bases between them. The germline gives CDR1 MRHNA, CDR2 SNTAGT. The CDR3 has 12 amino acids. The CDR3 DNA follows: TGTGCCAGCAGTGACGGGAATTCACCCCTCCACTTT. It translates to CASSDGNSPLHF.

The chain joins TRBV30 to TRBJ1-1, with 7 bases lining up with TRBD1. V lost 3 bases, J lost 1 base, and 11 bases stayed unmatched. The CDR3 consists of 16 residues. Per germline, CDR1 GTSNPN and CDR2 SVGIG (reference sequence). Here the CDR3 DNA reads TGTGCCTGGAGCCTTACAGGGGTGATAAGGAACACTGAAGCTTTCTTT. Translating it yields CAWSLTGVIRNTEAFF.

The rearrangement joins TRBV5-1 to TRBJ2-6, with D tentatively TRBD1 (5 bases). Trimming shortened V by 4 bases and J by 4 bases, and 15 bases separated the two germline ends. CDR3 length: 16 residues. Germline loops: CDR1 SGHRS, CDR2 YFSETQ. The CDR3 here is CASSLGQGSGANVLTF. The DNA of the CDR3 is TGCGCCAGCAGCCTGGGTCAGGGTTCAGGGGCCAACGTCCTGACTTTC.

This sequence joins TRBV30 and TRBJ1-5; 8 bases fit TRBD1. Germline loops: CDR1 GTSNPN, CDR2 SVGIG (reference sequence). Unmatched junction bases numbered 4, after V lost 2 bases and J lost 4 bases. The length of the CDR3 is 14 residues. The CDR3 DNA follows: TGTGCCTGGAGTTGGGGGACAGGTAATCAGCCCCAGCATTTT. Protein: CAWSWGTGNQPQHF. The entire variable domain, with the rest obtained from reference TRBV30 and TRBJ1-5, is as follows: SQTIHQWPATLVQPVGSPLSLECTVEGTSNPNLYWYRQAAGRGLQLLFYSVGIGQISSEVPQNLSASRPQDRQFILSSKKLLLSDSGFYLCAWSWGTGNQPQHFGDGTRLSIL.